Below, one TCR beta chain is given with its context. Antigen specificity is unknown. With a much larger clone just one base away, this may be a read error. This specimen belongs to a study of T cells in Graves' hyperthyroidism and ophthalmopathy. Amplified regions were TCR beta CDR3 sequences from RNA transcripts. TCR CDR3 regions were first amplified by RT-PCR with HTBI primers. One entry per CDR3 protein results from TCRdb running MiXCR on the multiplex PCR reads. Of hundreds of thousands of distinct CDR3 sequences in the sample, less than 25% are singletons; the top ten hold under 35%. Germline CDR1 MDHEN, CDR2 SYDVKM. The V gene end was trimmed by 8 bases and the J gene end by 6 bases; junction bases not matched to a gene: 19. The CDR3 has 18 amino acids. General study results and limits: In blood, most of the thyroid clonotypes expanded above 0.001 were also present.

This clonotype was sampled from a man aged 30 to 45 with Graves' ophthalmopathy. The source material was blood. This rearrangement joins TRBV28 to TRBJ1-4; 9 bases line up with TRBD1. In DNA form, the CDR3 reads TGTGCCAGCCTCCTCGGAGGGACAGGGAGTTACGCTGATGAAAAACTGTTTTTT. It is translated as CASLLGGTGSYADEKLFF. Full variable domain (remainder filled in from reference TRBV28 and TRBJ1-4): DVKVTQSSRYLVKRTGEKVFLECVQDMDHENMFWYRQDPGLGLRLIYFSYDVKMKEKGDIPEGYSVSREKKERFSLILESASTNQTSMYLCASLLGGTGSYADEKLFFGSGTQLSVL.